This T cell receptor (beta chain) was found in a study of cytomegalovirus exposure and HLA in healthy donors. Across the whole study: Earlier sequencing of 150 million to 200 million T cells yielded roughly 120 million unique TCR beta sequences.

Primers included in the PCR were 60 Vbeta and 13 Jbeta primers. TCRdb's table, derived via immunoSEQ multiplex PCR, lists solely in-frame clones and lacks some. This sample has around 150,000 clones, with about 72% found just once. As concerns this clone: No antigen is known for it.

Findings and caveats of the study: In an earlier analysis, most TCR beta V segments were productive about 87% or about 30% of the time. TCR beta chain V- and J-gene trimming was linked, in a later analysis, to a missense variant in DCLRE1C.

Healthy bone marrow donors supplied every sample. This CDR3 has 14 residues. Trimming took 0 bases from V and 5 from J, leaving 10 bases between them. The germline gives CDR1 MNHNS, CDR2 SASEGT. V and J are TRBV6-1 and TRBJ1-1; D is perhaps TRBD1 (5 bases). The origin of this receptor is a man in his fifties or sixties in good health and CMV-seropositive. The sequenced material came from PBMCs. The CDR3 reads CASSEAGGETEAFF. The CDR3 DNA is TGTGCCAGCAGTGAAGCGGGGGGAGAGACTGAAGCTTTCTTT.